This T cell receptor (beta chain) appears in the sequencing data of a study of CXCR3-negative and CXCR3-positive naive CD8 T cells. Per the germline V gene, CDR1 is SQVTM and CDR2 is ANQGSEA. The CDR3 is 13 residues long. Study-level points and caveats: More hydrophobic TRB CDR3s were found in CXCR3-positive naive cells than in CXCR3-negative naive cells.

Judged by frequency, this clonotype is medium-sized (0.01 to 0.1%). Its target is unknown. 5' RACE that incorporated UMI labels was used to prepare the TRB cDNA libraries. TCRdb reanalyzed the 5' RACE reads, giving one entry per CDR3 protein sequence and no DNA. This specimen shows several thousand distinct CDR3 sequences; the ten leading clones hold 1% to 1.5%. The TCR was taken from a human donor in good health. Some clones in this sample may be carry-over from other donors' samples. Material for sequencing was naive CXCR3+ CD8+ T cells from blood. Noted subset: CD45RO-CCR7+CD27+CD95- naive CD8+ T cells expressing CXCR3 (TNR3+). The V gene is TRBV29-1, the J gene TRBJ2-5. The CDR3 protein is CSVESGSQETQYF.